This T cell receptor beta chain was retrieved from a study of blood T cell repertoires in COVID-19. V trimming: 5 bases; J trimming: 1 base; junction bases outside the gene matches: 2. Germline-derived CDR1 and CDR2 are LNHDA and SQIVND (reference sequence). The CDR3 is 14 residues long. Clones were read by immunoSEQ multiplex PCR, and TCRdb kept only the in-frame ones, dropping some. Among about 240,000 clones, about 82% were seen once, and the ten largest hold more than 9%. What was sequenced was peripheral blood. The chain uses TRBV19 and TRBJ1-1, with TRBD1 matching 9 bases. The sequence was obtained from a man older than 75 with acute or convalescent COVID-19. The DNA for the CDR3 is TGTGCCAGTAGTTACAGGGGGCGGAACACTGAAGCTTTCTTT. Translated, it gives CASSYRGRNTEAFF.